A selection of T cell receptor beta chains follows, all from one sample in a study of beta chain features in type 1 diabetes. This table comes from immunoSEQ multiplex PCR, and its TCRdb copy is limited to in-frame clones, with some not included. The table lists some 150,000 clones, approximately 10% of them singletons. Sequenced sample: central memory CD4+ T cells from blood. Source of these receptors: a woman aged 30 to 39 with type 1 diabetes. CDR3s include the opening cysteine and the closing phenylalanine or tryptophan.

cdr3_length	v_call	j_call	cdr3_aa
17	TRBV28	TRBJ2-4	CASTPNPGTNVLYIQYF
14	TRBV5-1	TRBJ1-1	CASSADSPNTEAFF
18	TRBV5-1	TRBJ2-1	CASSLATLAGANYNEQFF
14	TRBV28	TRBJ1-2	CASRRDRGSRGYTF
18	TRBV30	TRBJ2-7	CAWSVTGGWLAGVYEQYF
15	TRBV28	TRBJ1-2	CASSKPPGQGGGYTF
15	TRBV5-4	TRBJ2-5	CASSFFSRGQETQYF
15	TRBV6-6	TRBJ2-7	CASSYLAGGPYEQYF
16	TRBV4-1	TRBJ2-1	CASSQNIAGAYNEQFF
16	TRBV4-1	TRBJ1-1	CASSQPPGRTNTEAFF
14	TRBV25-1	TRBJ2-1	CASSIAGESDEQFF
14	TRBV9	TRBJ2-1	CASSVASSYNEQFF
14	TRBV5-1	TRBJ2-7	CASSTTGAGYEQYF
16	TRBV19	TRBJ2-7	CASSTPTSGSIYEQYF
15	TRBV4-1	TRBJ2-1	CASSQAGLAMNEQFF
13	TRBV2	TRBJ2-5	CASRKTSQETQYF
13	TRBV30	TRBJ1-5	CAWSVGRDKPQHF
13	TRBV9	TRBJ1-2	CASSLDRGHGYTF
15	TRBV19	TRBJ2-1	CASSIISVGDNEQFF
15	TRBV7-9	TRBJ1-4	CASSFGDRGNEKLFF
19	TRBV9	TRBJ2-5	CASSVPGRASGRTGETQYF
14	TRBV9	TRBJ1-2	CASSGRDRAFGYTF
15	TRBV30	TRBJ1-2	CAWSVGGTGPPGYTF
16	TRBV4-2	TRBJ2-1	CASSQGGQGPYNEQFF
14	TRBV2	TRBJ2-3	CASTWEMGTDTQYF
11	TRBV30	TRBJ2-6	CAWSRVGVLTF
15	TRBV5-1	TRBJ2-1	CASSLTTLGLGEQFF
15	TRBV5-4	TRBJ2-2	CASSFGTRYTGELFF